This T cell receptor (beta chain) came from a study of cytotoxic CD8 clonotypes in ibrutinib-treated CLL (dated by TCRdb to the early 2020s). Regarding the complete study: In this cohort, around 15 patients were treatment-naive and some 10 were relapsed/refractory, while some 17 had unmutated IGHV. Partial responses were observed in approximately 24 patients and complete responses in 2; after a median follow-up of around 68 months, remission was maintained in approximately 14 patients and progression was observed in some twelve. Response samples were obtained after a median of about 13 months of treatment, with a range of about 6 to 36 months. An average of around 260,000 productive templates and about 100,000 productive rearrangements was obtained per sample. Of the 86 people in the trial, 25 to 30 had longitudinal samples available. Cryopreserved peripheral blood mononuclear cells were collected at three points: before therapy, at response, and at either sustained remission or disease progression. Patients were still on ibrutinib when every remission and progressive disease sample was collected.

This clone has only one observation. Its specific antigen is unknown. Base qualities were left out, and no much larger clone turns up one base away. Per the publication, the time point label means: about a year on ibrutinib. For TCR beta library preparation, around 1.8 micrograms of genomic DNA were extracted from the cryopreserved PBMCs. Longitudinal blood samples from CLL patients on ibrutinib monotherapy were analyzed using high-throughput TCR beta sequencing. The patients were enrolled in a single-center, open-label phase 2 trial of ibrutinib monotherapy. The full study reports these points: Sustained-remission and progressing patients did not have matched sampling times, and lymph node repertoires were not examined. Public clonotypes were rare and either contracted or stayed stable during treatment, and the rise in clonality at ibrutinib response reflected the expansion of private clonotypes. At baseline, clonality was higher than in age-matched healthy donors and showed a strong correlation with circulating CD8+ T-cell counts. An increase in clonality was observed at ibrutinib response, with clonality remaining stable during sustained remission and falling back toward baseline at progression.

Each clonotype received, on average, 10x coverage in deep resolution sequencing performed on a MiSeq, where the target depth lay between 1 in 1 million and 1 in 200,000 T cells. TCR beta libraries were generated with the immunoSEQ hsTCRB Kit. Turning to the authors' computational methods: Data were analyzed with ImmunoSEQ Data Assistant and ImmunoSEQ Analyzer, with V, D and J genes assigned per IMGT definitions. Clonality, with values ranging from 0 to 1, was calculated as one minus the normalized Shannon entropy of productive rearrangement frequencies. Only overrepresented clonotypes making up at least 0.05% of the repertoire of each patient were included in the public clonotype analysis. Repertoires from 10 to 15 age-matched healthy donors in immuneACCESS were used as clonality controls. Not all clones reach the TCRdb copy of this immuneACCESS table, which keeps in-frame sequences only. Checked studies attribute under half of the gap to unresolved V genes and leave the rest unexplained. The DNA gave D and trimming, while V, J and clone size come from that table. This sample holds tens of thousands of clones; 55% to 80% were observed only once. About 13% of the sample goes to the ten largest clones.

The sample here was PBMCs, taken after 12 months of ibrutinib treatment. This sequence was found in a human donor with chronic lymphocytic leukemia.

The CDR3 reads CAWSGSPRGMGSPLHF. The sequence in DNA is TGTGCCTGGAGTGGCTCCCCCAGGGGGATGGGTTCACCCCTCCACTTT. Recombination joined TRBV30 with TRBJ1-6; a stretch of 7 junction bases matches TRBD1. Trimming accounts for 1 base at V and 9 bases at J, while the number of junction bases matched to no gene is 12. According to the germline V gene (reference sequence), CDR1 reads GTSNPN and CDR2 reads SVGIG. There are 16 amino acids in the CDR3, from cysteine to phenylalanine inclusive. Here the CDR3 DNA is all that survives: 48 bases in frame from base 1.